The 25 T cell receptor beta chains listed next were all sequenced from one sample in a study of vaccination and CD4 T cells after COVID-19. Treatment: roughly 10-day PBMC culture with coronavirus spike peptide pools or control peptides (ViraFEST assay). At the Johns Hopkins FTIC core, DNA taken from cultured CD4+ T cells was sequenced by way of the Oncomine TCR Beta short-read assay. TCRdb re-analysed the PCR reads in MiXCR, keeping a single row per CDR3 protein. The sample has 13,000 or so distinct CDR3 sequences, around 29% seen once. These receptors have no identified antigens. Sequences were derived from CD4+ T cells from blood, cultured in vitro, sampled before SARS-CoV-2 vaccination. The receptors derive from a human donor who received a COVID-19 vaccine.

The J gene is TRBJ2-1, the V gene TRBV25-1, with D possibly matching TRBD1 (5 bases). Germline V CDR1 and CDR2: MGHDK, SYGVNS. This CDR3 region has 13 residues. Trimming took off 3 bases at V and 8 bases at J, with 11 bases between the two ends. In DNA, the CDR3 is TGTGCCAGCAGTGACCCCGACAGAGATGAGCAGTTCTTC. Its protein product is CASSDPDRDEQFF.

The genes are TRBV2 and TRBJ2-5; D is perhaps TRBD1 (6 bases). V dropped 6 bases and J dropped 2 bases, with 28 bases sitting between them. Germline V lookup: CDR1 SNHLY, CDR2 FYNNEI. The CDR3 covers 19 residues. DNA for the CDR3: TGTGCCAGCAGGGACCAGGGGCGAGTCCTGTTTGGGCTTCAAGAGACCCAGTACTTC. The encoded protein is CASRDQGRVLFGLQETQYF.

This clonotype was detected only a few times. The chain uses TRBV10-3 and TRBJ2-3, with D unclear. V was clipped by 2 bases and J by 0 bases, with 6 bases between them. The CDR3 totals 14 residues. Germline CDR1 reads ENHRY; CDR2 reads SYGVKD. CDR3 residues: CAISEHPSTDTQYF. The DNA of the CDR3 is TGTGCCATCAGTGAGCACCCTAGCACAGATACGCAGTATTTT.

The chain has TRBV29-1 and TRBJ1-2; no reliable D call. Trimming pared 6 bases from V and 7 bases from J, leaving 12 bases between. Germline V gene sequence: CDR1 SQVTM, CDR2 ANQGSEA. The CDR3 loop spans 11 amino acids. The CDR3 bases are TGCAGCGTGCAGGTTGGGGTTGGCTACACCTTC. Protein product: CSVQVGVGYTF.

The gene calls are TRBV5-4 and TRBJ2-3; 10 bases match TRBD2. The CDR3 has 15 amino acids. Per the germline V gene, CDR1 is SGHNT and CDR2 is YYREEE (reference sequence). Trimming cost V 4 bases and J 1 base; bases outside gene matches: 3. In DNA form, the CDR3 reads TGTGCCAGCAGCCGGACTAGCGGCGGCACAGATACGCAGTATTTT. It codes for CASSRTSGGTDTQYF.

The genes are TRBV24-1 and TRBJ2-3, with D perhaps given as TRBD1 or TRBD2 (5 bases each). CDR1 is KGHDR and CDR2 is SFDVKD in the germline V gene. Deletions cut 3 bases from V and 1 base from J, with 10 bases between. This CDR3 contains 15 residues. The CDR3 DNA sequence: TGTGCCACCAGTGATGTGGGGGTTCGCACAGATACGCAGTATTTT. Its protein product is CATSDVGVRTDTQYF.

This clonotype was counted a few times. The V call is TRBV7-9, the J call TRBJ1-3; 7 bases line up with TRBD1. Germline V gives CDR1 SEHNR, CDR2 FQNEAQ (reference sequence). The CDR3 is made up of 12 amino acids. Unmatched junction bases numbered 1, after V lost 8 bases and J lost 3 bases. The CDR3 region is CASRDSGNTIYF. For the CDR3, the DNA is TGTGCCAGCCGGGACAGTGGAAACACCATATATTTT.

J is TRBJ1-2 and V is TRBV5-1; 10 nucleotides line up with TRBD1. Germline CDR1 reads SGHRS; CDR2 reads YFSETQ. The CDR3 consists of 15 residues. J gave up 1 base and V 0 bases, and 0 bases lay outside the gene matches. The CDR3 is CASSLGTGGNYGYTF. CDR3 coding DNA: TGCGCCAGCAGCTTGGGGACAGGGGGTAACTATGGCTACACCTTC. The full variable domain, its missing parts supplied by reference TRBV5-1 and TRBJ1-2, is KAGVTQTPRYLIKTRGQQVTLSCSPISGHRSVSWYQQTPGQGLQFLFEYFSETQRNKGNFPGRFSGRQFSNSRSEMNVSTLELGDSALYLCASSLGTGGNYGYTFGSGTRLTVV.

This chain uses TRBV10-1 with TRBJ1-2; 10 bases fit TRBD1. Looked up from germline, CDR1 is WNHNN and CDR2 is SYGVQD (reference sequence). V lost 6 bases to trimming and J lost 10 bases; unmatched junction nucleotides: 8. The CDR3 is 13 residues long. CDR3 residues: CASSKTGTGAYTF. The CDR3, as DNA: TGCGCCAGCAGCAAAACCGGGACAGGGGCCTACACCTTC.

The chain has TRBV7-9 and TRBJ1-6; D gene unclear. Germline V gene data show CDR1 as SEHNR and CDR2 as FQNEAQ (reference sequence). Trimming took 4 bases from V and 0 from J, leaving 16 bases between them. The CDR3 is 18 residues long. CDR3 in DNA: TGTGCCAGCAGCTCCGCGTGGAGGACTAACTCCTATAATTCACCCCTCCACTTT. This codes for CASSSAWRTNSYNSPLHF.

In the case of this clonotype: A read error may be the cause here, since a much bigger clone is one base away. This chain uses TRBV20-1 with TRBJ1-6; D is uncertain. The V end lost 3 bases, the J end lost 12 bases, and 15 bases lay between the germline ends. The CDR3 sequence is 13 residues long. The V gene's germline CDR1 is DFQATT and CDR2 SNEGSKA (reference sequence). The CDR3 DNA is TGCAGTGCTAGGAAGGGAACGGATTTACCCCTCCACTTT. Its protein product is CSARKGTDLPLHF.

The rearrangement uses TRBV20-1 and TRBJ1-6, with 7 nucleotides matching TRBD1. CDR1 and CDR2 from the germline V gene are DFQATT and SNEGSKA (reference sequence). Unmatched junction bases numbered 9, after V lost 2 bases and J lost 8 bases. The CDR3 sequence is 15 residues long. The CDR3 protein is CSARRLTGIDSPLHF. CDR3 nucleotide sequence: TGCAGTGCTAGAAGACTGACAGGGATAGATTCACCCCTCCACTTT.

The chain's CDR3 is CASSLGGGPETQYF. The CDR3 nucleotides read TGTGCCAGCAGCTTAGGGGGGGGGCCGGAGACCCAGTACTTC. The chain joins TRBV7-9 to TRBJ2-5; tentative D call: TRBD2 (7 bases). V lost 1 base and J 5 bases, leaving 11 bases between the germline ends. Germline V gene data show CDR1 as SEHNR and CDR2 as FQNEAQ (reference sequence). There are 14 residues in the CDR3.

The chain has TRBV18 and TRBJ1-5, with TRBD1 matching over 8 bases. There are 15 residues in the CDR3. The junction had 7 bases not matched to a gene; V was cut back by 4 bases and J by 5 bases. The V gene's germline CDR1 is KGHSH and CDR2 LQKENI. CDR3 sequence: CASSRSTGEDQPQHF. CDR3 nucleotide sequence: TGTGCCAGCTCACGATCGACAGGGGAGGATCAGCCCCAGCATTTT.

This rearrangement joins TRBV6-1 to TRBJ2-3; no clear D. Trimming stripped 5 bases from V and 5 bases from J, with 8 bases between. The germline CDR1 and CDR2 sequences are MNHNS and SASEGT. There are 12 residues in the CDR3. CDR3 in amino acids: CASSLDQDTQYF. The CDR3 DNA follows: TGTGCCAGCAGTCTTGACCAAGATACGCAGTATTTT.

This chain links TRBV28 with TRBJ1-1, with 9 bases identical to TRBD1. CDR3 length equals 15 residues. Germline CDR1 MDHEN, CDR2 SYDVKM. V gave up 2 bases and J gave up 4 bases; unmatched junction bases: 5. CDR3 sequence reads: CASSLRTQGATEAFF. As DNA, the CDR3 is TGTGCCAGCAGTTTACGGACACAGGGGGCCACTGAAGCTTTCTTT.

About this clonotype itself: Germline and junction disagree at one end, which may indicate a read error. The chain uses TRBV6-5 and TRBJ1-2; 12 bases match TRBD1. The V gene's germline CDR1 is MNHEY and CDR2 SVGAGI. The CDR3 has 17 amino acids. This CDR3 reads CASSYSSGTGGYYGYAF. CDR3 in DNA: TGTGCCAGCAGTTACTCTTCGGGGACAGGGGGCTACTATGGCTACGCCTTC.

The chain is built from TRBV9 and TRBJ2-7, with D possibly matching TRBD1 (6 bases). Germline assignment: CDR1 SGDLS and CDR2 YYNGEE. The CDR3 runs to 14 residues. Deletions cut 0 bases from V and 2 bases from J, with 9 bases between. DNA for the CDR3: TGTGCCAGCAGCGTAGACAGGGAACCCTACGAGCAGTACTTC. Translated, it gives CASSVDREPYEQYF.

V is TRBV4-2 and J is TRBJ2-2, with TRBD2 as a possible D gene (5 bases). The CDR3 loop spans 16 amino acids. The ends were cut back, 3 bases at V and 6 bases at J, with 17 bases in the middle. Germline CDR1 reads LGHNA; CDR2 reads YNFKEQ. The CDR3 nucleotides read TGTGCCAGCAGCCAGTCGGCGACTATAGGGTCCGGGGAGCTGTTTTTT. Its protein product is CASSQSATIGSGELFF.

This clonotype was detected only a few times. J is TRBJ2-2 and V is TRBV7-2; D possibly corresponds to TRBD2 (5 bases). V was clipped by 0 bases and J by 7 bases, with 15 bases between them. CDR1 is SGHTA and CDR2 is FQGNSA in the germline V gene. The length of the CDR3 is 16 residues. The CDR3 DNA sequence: TGTGCCAGCAGCTTAGCGATGGGGAGCGGCATCGGGGAGCTGTTTTTT. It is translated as CASSLAMGSGIGELFF.

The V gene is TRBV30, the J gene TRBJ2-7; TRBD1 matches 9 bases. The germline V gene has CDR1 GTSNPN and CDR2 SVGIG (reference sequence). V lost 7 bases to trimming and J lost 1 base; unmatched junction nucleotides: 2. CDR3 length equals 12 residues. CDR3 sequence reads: CASTGGSYEQYF. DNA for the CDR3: TGTGCCTCGACAGGGGGGTCCTACGAGCAGTACTTC.

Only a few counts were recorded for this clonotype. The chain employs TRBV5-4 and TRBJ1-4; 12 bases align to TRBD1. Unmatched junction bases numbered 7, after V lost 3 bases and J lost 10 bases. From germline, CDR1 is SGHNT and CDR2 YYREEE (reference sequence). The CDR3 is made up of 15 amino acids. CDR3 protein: CASSSGGTGGGKLFF. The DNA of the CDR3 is TGTGCCAGCAGCTCTGGGGGGACAGGGGGCGGAAAACTGTTTTTT.

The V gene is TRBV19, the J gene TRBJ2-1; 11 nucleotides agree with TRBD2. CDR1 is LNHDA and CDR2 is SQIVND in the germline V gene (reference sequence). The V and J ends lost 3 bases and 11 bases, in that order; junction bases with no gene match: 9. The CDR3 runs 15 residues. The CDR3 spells CASSISLAGGVQQFF. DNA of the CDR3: TGTGCCAGTAGTATCTCTTTAGCGGGGGGGGTCCAGCAGTTCTTC.

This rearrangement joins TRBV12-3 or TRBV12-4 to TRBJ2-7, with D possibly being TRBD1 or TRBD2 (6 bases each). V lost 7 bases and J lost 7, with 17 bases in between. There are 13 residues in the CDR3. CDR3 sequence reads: CASTKGGTGEQYF. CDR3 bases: TGTGCCAGCACTAAAGGGGGGACGGGGGAGCAGTACTTC.

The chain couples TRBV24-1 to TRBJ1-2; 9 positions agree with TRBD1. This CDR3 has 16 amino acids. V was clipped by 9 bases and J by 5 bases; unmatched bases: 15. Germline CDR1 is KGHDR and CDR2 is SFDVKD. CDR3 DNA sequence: TGTGCCACCCCAGGCGGGGACAGGGCCGATAAATATGGCTACACCTTC. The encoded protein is CATPGGDRADKYGYTF.